This T cell receptor (beta chain) was sequenced in a study of T cell clonotyping in hematopoietic cell transplantation. Study-level findings and limits: Recipient TCR diversity dropped after transplant; expanded clonotypes rose from day 30 to 180.

Per the germline V gene, CDR1 is SGHDN and CDR2 is FVKESK. The V segment lost 1 base and the J segment 0 bases; nucleotides outside the gene matches: 5. This CDR3 is 19 amino acids long. Remarks on this clone: The antigen is unknown.

The table came from immunoSEQ multiplex PCR; TCRdb's copy has only in-frame clones and leaves some out. The table shows about 43,000 clones, with roughly 96% occurring only once. The sample was peripheral blood mononuclear cells. This clonotype was sampled from a young man in good health. Some clones in this sample may be carry-over from other donors' samples. This sequence joins TRBV14 and TRBJ2-1; 14 bases match TRBD2. DNA of the CDR3: TGTGCCAGCAGCCAAGGACTAGCGGGGGGGCAGATCTCCTACAATGAGCAGTTCTTC. This encodes CASSQGLAGGQISYNEQFF.